These T cell receptor beta chains were read from a single sample in a study of cytomegalovirus exposure and HLA in healthy donors. Profiled with immunoSEQ multiplex PCR; TCRdb holds only in-frame clones, not every one. The sample table includes over 90,000 clones. The sample was PBMCs. The receptors shown here come from a middle-aged man in good health and CMV-seronegative. The CDR3 runs from the conserved cysteine through the conserved F or W. Each record gives: J gene, V gene, D gene, CDR3 DNA, CDR3 protein. A D gene is named only where the DNA matches it firmly.

>TRBJ1-4|TRBV28|TRBD1
TGTGCCAGCAGTTTCCCCGAGGCAGGGGGTATTGAAAAACTGTTTTTT
CASSFPEAGGIEKLFF
>TRBJ1-5|TRBV28|.
TGTGCCAGCAGTTTATTTGGTCCAGGGGATATCAGCAATCAGCCCCAGCATTTT
CASSLFGPGDISNQPQHF
>TRBJ1-1|TRBV4-1|.
TGCGCCAGCAGCCGGGCCCAGCAGAACACTGAAGCTTTCTTT
CASSRAQQNTEAFF
>TRBJ2-3|TRBV11-2|.
TGTGCCAGCAGCGCGTCAGATACGCAGTATTTT
CASSASDTQYF
>TRBJ2-3|TRBV4-3|TRBD2
TGCGCCAGCAGCGATCAACCGGGACTACACACAGATACGCAGTATTTT
CASSDQPGLHTDTQYF
>TRBJ2-1|TRBV7-9|.
TGTGCCAGCGGGCGACAGGCCGATGAGCAGTTCTTC
CASGRQADEQFF
>TRBJ2-2|TRBV5-8|TRBD2
TGTGCCAGCAGCTCGGGACTAGCTGCCACCGGGGAGCTGTTTTTT
CASSSGLAATGELFF
>TRBJ2-3|TRBV7-6|TRBD1
TGTGCCAGCAGTTATCGACAGGGGTTCACAGATACGCAGTATTTT
CASSYRQGFTDTQYF
>TRBJ2-5|TRBV28|TRBD1
TGTGCCAGCAGTGGTACTAGGGGGCGAATAGAGACCCAGTACTTC
CASSGTRGRIETQYF
>TRBJ1-2|TRBV10-2|TRBD1
TGCGCCAGCAGTCCTACCGACAGGGGTTTATATGGCTACACCTTC
CASSPTDRGLYGYTF
>TRBJ2-5|TRBV2|TRBD1
TGTGCCAGCAGGAACCGGGACAGGGAAGAGACCCAGTACTTC
CASRNRDREETQYF
>TRBJ1-1|TRBV2|.
TGTGCCAGCAGTCAGGGGAGAAACACTGAAGCTTTCTTT
CASSQGRNTEAFF
>TRBJ2-5|TRBV4-3|TRBD2
TGCGCCAGCAGCCAAGAGCGGGGGGGCCAAGAGACCCAGTACTTC
CASSQERGGQETQYF
>TRBJ1-1|TRBV5-1|.
TGCGCCAGCAGCCCAGGGGATCGTCGGGCTGAAGCTTTCTTT
CASSPGDRRAEAFF
>TRBJ2-1|TRBV5-1|TRBD2
TGCGCCAGCAGCCTTCGGGGAGCGGGAGGACTGATGAGCTCCTACAATGAGCAGTTCTTC
CASSLRGAGGLMSSYNEQFF
>TRBJ2-7|TRBV7-8|.
TGTGCCAGCAGCTGGGGGCTCTACGAGCAGTACTTC
CASSWGLYEQYF
>TRBJ1-2|TRBV7-2|.
TGTGCCAGCACTTATAACTATGGCTACACCTTC
CASTYNYGYTF
>TRBJ2-2|TRBV9|.
TGTGCCAGCAGCGTAGACACCCTACTAGTGGGGGAGCTGTTTTTT
CASSVDTLLVGELFF
>TRBJ2-7|TRBV6-6|.
TGTGCCAGCAGTTACCCTGGACAGCTTTCCTACGAGCAGTACTTC
CASSYPGQLSYEQYF
>TRBJ1-5|TRBV10-3|TRBD1
TGTGCCATCAGCCCGACAGGGGATAGCAATCAGCCCCAGCATTTT
CAISPTGDSNQPQHF
>TRBJ1-5|TRBV6-5|TRBD1
TGTGCCAGCAGACCACAGGGGGCGACCGATCAGCCCCAGCATTTT
CASRPQGATDQPQHF
>TRBJ2-3|TRBV5-4|TRBD2
TGTGCCAGCAGCTTGGGAGCGGGGAGCACAGATACGCAGTATTTT
CASSLGAGSTDTQYF
>TRBJ2-5|TRBV7-2|TRBD2
TGTGCCAGCAGCTTAGGGCTAGCGGGAGAAGTCGAGACCCAGTACTTC
CASSLGLAGEVETQYF
>TRBJ2-7|TRBV5-1|TRBD2
TGCGCCAGCAGCTGGCAACCAGGGACTAGCGGGCCGACCTACGAGCAGTACTTC
CASSWQPGTSGPTYEQYF
>TRBJ2-3|TRBV9|TRBD2
TGTGCCAGCAGCGAGACTAGCGGGGGGGCCCCCGATACGCAGTATTTT
CASSETSGGAPDTQYF
>TRBJ2-7|TRBV11-2|TRBD2
TGTGCCAGCAGCTTCGACGGACTAGCGGGGGGCTCCTACGAGCAGTACTTC
CASSFDGLAGGSYEQYF
>TRBJ1-2|TRBV4-3|.
TGCGCCAGCAGCCAAGGACAAGGACGGACAAACTATGGCTACACCTTC
CASSQGQGRTNYGYTF
>TRBJ2-7|TRBV12-5|TRBD1
TGTGCTAGTGGTTTGGGAGACAGGGTTGGCGAGCAGTACTTC
CASGLGDRVGEQYF